A single sample gave rise to the 15 T cell receptor beta chains below, sequenced in a study of blood T cell repertoires in COVID-19. The assay was immunoSEQ multiplex PCR, and TCRdb's table has in-frame clones only and misses some. This table holds tens of thousands of clones, 90% found once. The sequenced material came from peripheral blood. Receptors originate from a man aged 55-75 years with acute or convalescent COVID-19.

This sequence joins TRBV11-2 and TRBJ1-4, with a weak D call TRBD1 (5 bases). Germline assignment: CDR1 SGHAT and CDR2 FQNNGV. The CDR3 totals 14 residues. With 3 bases removed from V and 7 bases from J, the gap between germline ends came to 12 bases. The CDR3 DNA sequence: TGTGCCAGCAGCTTCCGGACAAATAGTGAAAAACTGTTTTTT. As protein: CASSFRTNSEKLFF.

The rearrangement links TRBV27 to TRBJ1-2; TRBD1 might be the D (5 bases). The CDR3 is 14 residues long. The ends were cut back, 3 bases at V and 4 bases at J, with 12 bases in the middle. From germline, CDR1 is MNHEY and CDR2 SMNVEV (reference sequence). CDR3 coding DNA: TGTGCCAGCAGTTTTAGACAGACGACCTATGGCTACACCTTC. Residues: CASSFRQTTYGYTF.

V is TRBV5-1 and J is TRBJ1-2, with TRBD1 matching 7 bases. The germline V gene encodes CDR1 SGHRS and CDR2 YFSETQ. The CDR3 has 14 residues. Losses at the gene ends were 2 bases for V and 4 bases for J; bases not matched to a gene: 5. This chain's CDR3 is CASSLQGIGYGYTF. The CDR3 DNA is TGCGCCAGCAGCTTACAGGGGATCGGCTATGGCTACACCTTC.

The gene calls are TRBV4-1 and TRBJ1-2; D may be TRBD1 (6 bases). CDR1 and CDR2 (germline): MGHRA, YSYEKL. With 0 bases removed from V and 8 bases from J, the gap between germline ends came to 13 bases. CDR3 size: 14 residues. The CDR3 protein is CASSQDMAGEGYTF. The DNA for the CDR3 is TGCGCCAGCAGCCAAGATATGGCAGGGGAAGGCTACACCTTC.

V is TRBV3-1 (or the pseudogene TRBV3-2) and J is TRBJ1-3; D is unresolved. The CDR3 covers 16 residues. The V end was cut by 6 bases, the J end by 0 bases, with 15 bases between. Germline V gene data show CDR1 as LGHDT and CDR2 as YNNKEL (reference sequence). CDR3: CASRAEGGNSGNTIYF. The CDR3 DNA follows: TGTGCCAGCAGGGCGGAGGGCGGAAACTCTGGAAACACCATATATTTT.

V is TRBV20-1 and J is TRBJ2-7; tentatively, D is TRBD2 (5 bases). There are 15 residues in the CDR3. CDR1 is DFQATT and CDR2 is SNEGSKA in the germline V gene (reference sequence). V shed 3 bases and J shed 1 base, with 16 bases lying between them. The CDR3 sequence is CSASSSADSSYEQYF. In DNA, the CDR3 is TGCAGTGCTAGTTCCTCCGCGGACTCATCCTACGAGCAGTACTTC.

The table lists this clone with a count of one. V usage is TRBV5-6 and J usage is TRBJ1-6, with 8 bases identical to TRBD1. CDR1 is SGHDT, CDR2 YYEEEE, per germline. The CDR3 covers 16 residues. With 4 bases clipped from V and 4 bases from J, the junction kept 7 bases outside the gene matches. The CDR3: CASSRARTGYNSPLHF. The CDR3 region has the DNA TGTGCCAGCAGCCGAGCCAGGACAGGGTATAATTCACCCCTCCACTTT.

Only one count was recorded for this clone. The chain has TRBV6-1 and TRBJ1-5, with 9 bases identical to TRBD1. The trim removed 3 bases at V and 6 bases at J, leaving 6 bases unmatched. The CDR3 runs to 15 residues. From germline, CDR1 is MNHNS and CDR2 SASEGT. The CDR3 sequence is CASSETGGFIQPQHF. CDR3 coding DNA: TGTGCCAGCAGTGAGACAGGGGGGTTTATTCAGCCCCAGCATTTT.

This chain connects TRBV5-4 to TRBJ2-5; the D gene is possibly TRBD2 (7 bases). The V gene lost 3 bases and the J gene lost 7 bases, with 13 bases spanning the gap. Germline assignment: CDR1 SGHNT and CDR2 YYREEE (reference sequence). There are 13 residues in the CDR3. In DNA form, the CDR3 reads TGTGCCAGCAGCTCGACAAGGGGGGGGACCCAGTACTTC. Amino acid sequence: CASSSTRGGTQYF.

The chain has TRBV19 and TRBJ2-7; the match to TRBD1 covers 8 bases. This CDR3 is 14 amino acids long. V shed 7 bases and J 0 bases; nucleotides not matched to a gene: 5. Germline loops: CDR1 LNHDA, CDR2 SQIVND (reference sequence). CDR3 bases: TGTGCCAGTACAAACGACAGGGGCTCCTACGAGCAGTACTTC. This sequence encodes CASTNDRGSYEQYF.

This chain joins TRBV12-5 and TRBJ1-5; 7 nucleotides agree with TRBD1. This CDR3 region has 14 residues. The ends lost 8 bases at V and 4 bases at J; junction bases unmatched: 8. Germline V gene sequence: CDR1 LGHNT, CDR2 FRNRAP. CDR3 amino acids: CASTRQGWNQPQHF. The CDR3 coding sequence is TGTGCTAGTACCCGACAGGGATGGAATCAGCCCCAGCATTTT.

This chain joins TRBV7-8 and TRBJ1-2; possibly TRBD1 for D (6 bases). CDR1 SGHVS and CDR2 FQNEAQ come from the germline V gene. The V gene lost 3 bases and the J gene lost 1 base, with 9 bases spanning the gap. This CDR3 has 14 residues. Here the CDR3 reads CASSLGHLNYGYTF. DNA for the CDR3: TGTGCCAGCAGCTTGGGACATCTTAACTATGGCTACACCTTC.

This chain joins TRBV7-9 and TRBJ2-5; unclear D gene. CDR1 SEHNR and CDR2 FQNEAQ come from the germline V gene (reference sequence). This CDR3 is built from 15 residues. Trimming removed 1 base from V and 2 bases from J, with 11 bases in between. As DNA, the CDR3 is TGTGCCAGCAGCTTAGTACGCAGTCCTCAAGAGACCCAGTACTTC. Translation gives CASSLVRSPQETQYF.

V is TRBV4-1 and J is TRBJ1-1; D may be TRBD1 (5 bases). There are 16 residues in the CDR3. The V end was cut by 0 bases, the J end by 2 bases, with 13 bases between. Germline values: CDR1 MGHRA, CDR2 YSYEKL. The CDR3 DNA sequence: TGCGCCAGCAGCCAAGATCTTTGGACACTCAACACTGAAGCTTTCTTT. Translated, it gives CASSQDLWTLNTEAFF.

V usage is TRBV13 and J usage is TRBJ1-2; maybe TRBD1 (6 bases). Trimming removed 4 bases from V and 11 bases from J, with 14 bases in between. Germline V CDR1 and CDR2: PRHDT, FYEKMQ (reference sequence). This CDR3 is 12 amino acids long. The CDR3 nucleotides are TGTGCCAGCAGCTCTGTCAGCAGGGGTTACACCTTC. Its protein product is CASSSVSRGYTF.